This T cell receptor beta chain was profiled in a study of T cell responses to AZD1222 COVID-19 vaccine. For the study at large: Second-dose timings of about 4 or about 12 weeks were pooled. Study-level findings and limits: Vaccine-related CD4 TCRs covered spike, predominating at 160-218 and 743-854. Most donors were white British and more were female, and clonal diversity was possibly underestimated. Nearly half of the spike-specific TCRs reportedly recognize variant regions that carry no mutations.

Germline CDR1 is SGHTA and CDR2 is FQGNSA. The CDR3 runs 15 residues. Trimming cost V 6 bases and J 0 bases; bases outside gene matches: 5. Only a few counts were recorded for this clone. What it recognizes is unknown. Repertoires were generated with immunoSEQ multiplex PCR, while TCRdb's copy carries only in-frame clones and drops some. The sample lists fewer than 150,000 clones, around nine tenths occurring once. This chain joins TRBV7-2 and TRBJ1-1; 9 bases fit TRBD1. Sequencing used peripheral blood, obtained on day 0 of AZD1222 vaccination. The sequence derives from an adult in good health. Here the CDR3 DNA reads TGTGCCAGCAGTCCTGGACAGGGGATGAACACTGAAGCTTTCTTT. Translated: CASSPGQGMNTEAFF. The whole variable domain, remainder taken from reference TRBV7-2 and TRBJ1-1, is GAGVSQSPSNKVTEKGKDVELRCDPISGHTALYWYRQSLGQGLEFLIYFQGNSAPDKSGLPSDRFSAERTGGSVSTLTIQRTQQEDSAVYLCASSPGQGMNTEAFFGQGTRLTVV.